Below, 24 T cell receptor beta chains from the same sample are listed, as sequenced in a study of yellow fever vaccine responses in identical twins. MiXCR, applied by TCRdb to the RT-PCR reads, yields one record per CDR3 protein. Altogether about 3,000 distinct CDR3 sequences are present, about nine tenths being singletons, with the ten largest covering around 2.3%. Sequenced material: T cells from blood (PBMCs), unsorted or a sorted subset (not recorded which), taken before or after yellow fever vaccination (not recorded which). All receptors come from a woman under 30 who received the yellow fever vaccine.

The rearrangement uses TRBV29-1 and TRBJ2-1, with D possibly being TRBD2 (7 bases). CDR1 SQVTM and CDR2 ANQGSEA come from the germline V gene. V lost 7 bases, J lost 6 bases, and 25 bases lay in between. The CDR3 has 16 amino acids. CDR3 in amino acids: CSATDWGGRPPNEQFF. DNA of the CDR3: TGCAGCGCCACCGATTGGGGGGGGCGCCCCCCCAATGAGCAGTTCTTC.

The rearrangement uses TRBV2 and TRBJ2-7, with a tentative D call TRBD2 (6 bases). The CDR3 spans 14 residues. Germline V CDR1 and CDR2: SNHLY, FYNNEI. V gave up 6 bases and J gave up 0 bases, with 12 bases separating them. CDR3 DNA sequence: TGTGCCAGCAGGGGGACTGGGAGCTCCTACGAGCAGTACTTC. Its protein is CASRGTGSSYEQYF.

The chain is built from TRBV20-1 and TRBJ1-4, with D perhaps matching TRBD1 (6 bases). Germline V gene data show CDR1 as DFQATT and CDR2 as SNEGSKA (reference sequence). Trimming pared 6 bases from V and 4 bases from J, leaving 15 bases between. The length of the CDR3 is 14 residues. CDR3 coding DNA: TGCAGTGCGATAGGGGGACTGGGTAATGAAAAACTGTTTTTT. This encodes CSAIGGLGNEKLFF.

CDR3 sequence reads: CASSTYRGTSYEQYF. The CDR3 region has the DNA TGTGCCAGCAGCACGTACAGGGGGACCTCCTACGAGCAGTACTTC. The rearrangement uses TRBV11-3 and TRBJ2-7, with 8 bases fitting TRBD1. CDR3 length: 15 amino acids. V was clipped by 5 bases and J by 0 bases; unmatched bases: 6. From germline, CDR1 is SGHNT and CDR2 YENEEA.

The CDR3 here is CSANSGRAWRDTQYF. DNA for the CDR3: TGCAGTGCTAACAGCGGGAGGGCCTGGAGAGATACGCAGTATTTT. The genes are TRBV20-1 and TRBJ2-3; TRBD2 matches 10 bases. The germline V gene encodes CDR1 DFQATT and CDR2 SNEGSKA (reference sequence). The ends lost 4 bases at V and 5 bases at J; junction bases unmatched: 9. CDR3 size: 15 residues.

This chain joins TRBV3-1 and TRBJ1-1; D is ambiguous. CDR3 length: 15 amino acids. Trimming cost V 4 bases and J 2 bases, with 14 bases left between them. Germline CDR1 reads LGHDT; CDR2 reads YNNKEL (reference sequence). CDR3 in amino acids: CASSPWEYSNTEAFF. The DNA of the CDR3 is TGTGCCAGCAGCCCGTGGGAGTACTCAAACACTGAAGCTTTCTTT.

The chain couples TRBV30 to TRBJ1-1; D perhaps matches TRBD1 (6 bases). Germline assignment: CDR1 GTSNPN and CDR2 SVGIG (reference sequence). V shed 8 bases and J shed 5 bases, with 12 bases lying between them. The CDR3 consists of 11 residues. Here the CDR3 reads CAIQGWTEAFF. CDR3 sequence (DNA): TGTGCCATACAGGGCTGGACTGAAGCTTTCTTT. The full variable domain, its missing parts supplied by reference TRBV30 and TRBJ1-1, is SQTIHQWPATLVQPVGSPLSLECTVEGTSNPNLYWYRQAAGRGLQLLFYSVGIGQISSEVPQNLSASRPQDRQFILSSKKLLLSDSGFYLCAIQGWTEAFFGQGTRLTVV.

This chain uses TRBV18 with TRBJ2-6; D not resolved. CDR1 is KGHSH and CDR2 is LQKENI in the germline V gene. The CDR3 has 14 residues. V was clipped by 0 bases and J by 1 base, with 1 base between them. The CDR3 DNA is TGTGCCAGCTCACCACCTTCTGGGGCCAACGTCCTGACTTTC. Translating gives CASSPPSGANVLTF.

The chain links TRBV11-2 to TRBJ2-7; 7 bases are shared with TRBD2. V lost 2 bases to trimming and J lost 4 bases; unmatched junction nucleotides: 5. Per the germline V gene, CDR1 is SGHAT and CDR2 is FQNNGV. CDR3 length: 14 residues. The CDR3 loop reads CASSLPGTMYEQYF. The CDR3 nucleotides read TGTGCCAGCAGCTTACCCGGGACTATGTACGAGCAGTACTTC.

V usage is TRBV2 and J usage is TRBJ2-1, with D perhaps assigned TRBD1 or TRBD2 (6 bases each). This CDR3 region has 16 residues. V lost 0 bases and J 3 bases, leaving 12 bases between the germline ends. Germline V gene sequence: CDR1 SNHLY, CDR2 FYNNEI. CDR3: CASSEAGRGLYNEQFF. The CDR3 DNA is TGTGCCAGCAGTGAAGCGGGACGGGGGCTCTACAATGAGCAGTTCTTC.

The chain has TRBV21-1 and TRBJ2-1; the D call of TRBD1 is as the table states it, not checked on the DNA. TRBV21-1 is a pseudogene locus. CDR3 length: 18 residues. In DNA, the CDR3 is TGTGCCAGCAGCCGAATCCCCCCGGGGGGTGGGTCCTACAATGAGCAGTTCTTC. Translated, it gives CASSRIPPGGGSYNEQFF.

The chain links TRBV20-1 to TRBJ1-2, with unresolved D. Looked up from germline, CDR1 is DFQATT and CDR2 is SNEGSKA (reference sequence). V was trimmed by 4 bases and J by 2 bases, leaving 11 bases between them. The CDR3 is 13 amino acids. Written as DNA, the CDR3 is TGCAGTGCTACTAAGACGGCAAACTATGGCTACACCTTC. This codes for CSATKTANYGYTF.

This chain joins TRBV13 and TRBJ2-1; unclear D gene. The germline V gene has CDR1 PRHDT and CDR2 FYEKMQ (reference sequence). V was pared by 7 bases and J by 5 bases, with 15 bases between. The CDR3 sequence is 14 residues long. This chain's CDR3 is CASNQFIRDNEQFF. CDR3 sequence (DNA): TGTGCCAGCAACCAATTCATTAGGGACAATGAGCAGTTCTTC. The full variable domain, completed using reference TRBV13 and TRBJ2-1, is AAGVIQSPRHLIKEKRETATLKCYPIPRHDTVYWYQQGPGQDPQFLISFYEKMQSDKGSIPDRFSAQQFSDYHSELNMSSLELGDSALYFCASNQFIRDNEQFFGPGTRLTVL.

The rearrangement joins TRBV20-1 to TRBJ2-1; the match to TRBD2 covers 7 bases. The V gene's germline CDR1 is DFQATT and CDR2 SNEGSKA (reference sequence). The CDR3 contains 16 residues. The ends lost 0 bases at V and 0 bases at J; junction bases unmatched: 5. This CDR3 reads CSARDPASGSYNEQFF. CDR3 DNA: TGCAGTGCTAGAGACCCGGCTAGCGGCTCCTACAATGAGCAGTTCTTC.

This clonotype was counted once. The chain uses TRBV2 and TRBJ2-7; D might be TRBD2 (6 bases). Deletions cut 5 bases from V and 3 bases from J, with 17 bases between. Germline V lookup: CDR1 SNHLY, CDR2 FYNNEI. This CDR3 has 15 amino acids. The CDR3 loop is CASSPPSGEGYEQYF. The CDR3 nucleotides are TGTGCCAGCAGTCCCCCATCGGGAGAGGGCTACGAGCAGTACTTC.

The gene calls are TRBV29-1 and TRBJ2-3; no reliable D call. Per germline, CDR1 SQVTM and CDR2 ANQGSEA. V lost 3 bases and J lost 3, with 16 bases in between. This CDR3 contains 15 residues. This CDR3 reads CSVDETGLRTDTQYF. In DNA form, the CDR3 reads TGCAGCGTTGACGAAACGGGCTTGCGAACAGATACGCAGTATTTT.

CDR3 bases: TGTGCCAGCAGCCCGTACGGCAGGGACACGAACACCGGGGAGCTGTTTTTT. It translates to CASSPYGRDTNTGELFF. The chain recombines TRBV13 with TRBJ2-2; perhaps TRBD1 as D (6 bases). The CDR3 length is 17 residues. V lost 5 bases and J lost 0, with 16 bases in between. Germline V gene lookup returns CDR1 PRHDT and CDR2 FYEKMQ (reference sequence). The full variable domain, rest sourced from reference TRBV13 and TRBJ2-2, is AAGVIQSPRHLIKEKRETATLKCYPIPRHDTVYWYQQGPGQDPQFLISFYEKMQSDKGSIPDRFSAQQFSDYHSELNMSSLELGDSALYFCASSPYGRDTNTGELFFGEGSRLTVL.

In nucleotides, the CDR3 is TGTGCCAGCAGCTTGAGCGACCTGTACGAGCAGTACTTC. Its protein product is CASSLSDLYEQYF. The chain carries TRBV7-9 and TRBJ2-7; D not resolved. Germline lookup yields CDR1 SEHNR and CDR2 FQNEAQ (reference sequence). The CDR3 spans 13 residues. V dropped 3 bases and J dropped 4 bases, with 10 bases sitting between them.

The rearrangement joins TRBV11-1 to TRBJ2-7; the D is unclear. CDR1 and CDR2 from the germline V gene are SGHAT and FQDESV (reference sequence). The V gene lost 0 bases and the J gene lost 0 bases, with 3 bases spanning the gap. The CDR3 contains 13 residues. CDR3 in DNA: TGTGCCAGCAGCTTAGCGGGCTCCTACGAGCAGTACTTC. Protein: CASSLAGSYEQYF. The full variable domain, with the rest looked up from reference TRBV11-1 and TRBJ2-7, is EAEVAQSPRYKITEKSQAVAFWCDPISGHATLYWYRQILGQGPELLVQFQDESVVDDSQLPKDRFSAERLKGVDSTLKIQPAELGDSAMYLCASSLAGSYEQYFGPGTRLTVT.

The genes are TRBV10-3 and TRBJ2-7, with D maybe TRBD1 (7 bases). V lost 6 bases, J lost 7 bases, and 19 bases lay in between. Germline assignment: CDR1 ENHRY and CDR2 SYGVKD. This CDR3 has 14 residues. The CDR3: CAISESATGREQYF. CDR3 DNA sequence: TGTGCCATCAGCGAGAGTGCGACAGGGAGGGAGCAGTACTTC.

This clonotype was seen more than once but under ten times. The chain recombines TRBV18 with TRBJ1-4; tentatively, D is TRBD1 (5 bases). This CDR3 comprises 16 residues. Germline lookup yields CDR1 KGHSH and CDR2 LQKENI. V dropped 2 bases and J dropped 4 bases, with 14 bases sitting between them. The CDR3 spells CASSPSGRGYNEKLFF. Written as DNA, the CDR3 is TGTGCCAGCTCACCATCGGGACGGGGATATAATGAAAAACTGTTTTTT.

This chain links TRBV18 with TRBJ1-3; D gene ambiguous. The CDR3 is 16 amino acids. V shed 4 bases and J shed 0 bases, with 13 bases lying between them. Germline assignment: CDR1 KGHSH and CDR2 LQKENI. CDR3 protein: CASSRDGISSGNTIYF. The CDR3 nucleotides are TGTGCCAGCTCACGAGACGGTATTAGCTCTGGAAACACCATATATTTT.

The rearrangement joins TRBV5-1 to TRBJ2-6; TRBD2 might be the D (6 bases). The CDR3 covers 16 residues. Trimming pared 2 bases from V and 0 bases from J, leaving 9 bases between. CDR1 and CDR2 from the germline V gene are SGHRS and YFSETQ. CDR3 sequence reads: CASSLSGSSGANVLTF. CDR3 nucleotide sequence: TGCGCCAGCAGCTTATCCGGGAGCTCTGGGGCCAACGTCCTGACTTTC.

The chain carries TRBV11-2 and TRBJ2-5, with D possibly TRBD1 on 6 matching bases. Trimming cost V 3 bases and J 5 bases, with 16 bases left between them. This CDR3 is built from 15 residues. The germline gives CDR1 SGHAT, CDR2 FQNNGV. The chain's CDR3 is CASSFQRARGETQYF. Here the CDR3 DNA reads TGTGCCAGCAGCTTTCAACGGGCCAGGGGTGAGACCCAGTACTTC.